The TCR beta chain under discussion was sequenced for a study of blood T cell repertoires in COVID-19. Study-wide background: Acute and convalescent COVID-19 specimens originated in the United States, Italy and Spain.

Trimming pared 3 bases from V and 4 bases from J, leaving 6 bases between. CDR1 and CDR2 (germline): MRHNA, SNTAGT. The CDR3 has 13 amino acids. In the original workflow: Amplification of reference gene primers was used by the study to estimate nucleated cell counts. The data were produced by immunoSEQ multiplex PCR, yet TCRdb's version contains in-frame clones alone and is incomplete. V and J calls and clone size are as listed in that table; D and trimming were resolved from the DNA. The profile covers over 200,000 clones, with approximately 90% appearing a single time and less than 3.5% taken by the ten largest. One Seattle source followed patients from active infection through their disease course.

The TCR originated in a man aged 25-45 years with COVID-19, enrolled during active disease. V gene TRBV6-4 combines with J gene TRBJ1-4; no clear D gene. Sequencing used peripheral blood. The CDR3 DNA reads as TGTGCCAGCAGTGAAGAGTTTAATGAAAAACTGTTTTTT. Its protein product is CASSEEFNEKLFF.